One sample yielded the 9 T cell receptor beta chains listed below, sequenced in a study of blood T cell repertoires in COVID-19. This table comes from immunoSEQ multiplex PCR, and its TCRdb copy is limited to in-frame clones, with some not included. This table has tens of thousands of clones, around 90% appearing once. Sequencing was performed on peripheral blood. The receptors were sampled from a man in his sixties with acute or convalescent COVID-19.

The rearrangement joins TRBV6-2 or TRBV6-3 to TRBJ2-1, with TRBD2 matching 11 bases. The germline CDR1 and CDR2 sequences are MNHEY and SVGEGT. Trimming at V came to 2 bases and at J to 0 bases, leaving 6 bases not matched to a gene. The CDR3 runs 18 residues. CDR3: CASSYASGGFVSYNEQFF. The CDR3 nucleotides read TGTGCCAGCAGTTACGCTAGCGGGGGGTTTGTCTCCTACAATGAGCAGTTCTTC.

V gene TRBV5-1 combines with J gene TRBJ2-3; the match to TRBD2 covers 14 bases. Losses at the gene ends were 7 bases for V and 2 bases for J; bases not matched to a gene: 6. Germline V gene sequence: CDR1 SGHRS, CDR2 YFSETQ. The length of the CDR3 is 16 residues. Here the CDR3 reads CASQGLAGDPTDTQYF. The CDR3 DNA reads as TGCGCCAGCCAGGGACTAGCGGGGGATCCCACAGATACGCAGTATTTT.

The J gene is TRBJ2-7, the V gene TRBV6-6; 8 bases are a match to TRBD2. V lost 6 bases to trimming and J lost 5 bases; unmatched junction nucleotides: 9. The germline V gene has CDR1 MNHNY and CDR2 SVGAGI (reference sequence). CDR3 size: 14 residues. The CDR3 region is CASSRGGRDNEQYF. DNA of the CDR3: TGTGCCAGCAGCCGGGGGGGGAGGGACAACGAGCAGTACTTC.

This chain links TRBV9 with TRBJ1-6; 7 bases map to TRBD1. The CDR3 sequence is 14 residues long. Losses at the gene ends were 3 bases for V and 8 bases for J; bases not matched to a gene: 5. Germline values: CDR1 SGDLS, CDR2 YYNGEE. This chain's CDR3 is CASSDRQGDSPLHF. CDR3 DNA: TGTGCCAGCAGCGACCGACAGGGAGATTCACCCCTCCACTTT.

The rearrangement uses TRBV19 and TRBJ2-2; 10 nucleotides align to TRBD1. Trimming removed 9 bases from V and 3 bases from J; junction bases left unmatched: 7. Per the germline V gene, CDR1 is LNHDA and CDR2 is SQIVND (reference sequence). The CDR3 has 15 residues. The CDR3 sequence: CASEDRGQDTGELFF. In DNA, the CDR3 is TGTGCCAGCGAAGACAGGGGGCAGGACACCGGGGAGCTGTTTTTT.

The genes are TRBV7-9 and TRBJ1-5; D unclear. CDR3 length: 19 amino acids. Trimming stripped 1 base from V and 4 bases from J, with 23 bases between. Germline V CDR1 and CDR2: SEHNR, FQNEAQ (reference sequence). The CDR3 spells CASSLVSTKNRSSNQPQHF. The CDR3, as DNA: TGTGCCAGCAGCTTAGTTAGCACCAAGAACCGGTCCTCTAATCAGCCCCAGCATTTT. The whole variable domain, remainder taken from reference TRBV7-9 and TRBJ1-5, is DTGVSQNPRHKITKRGQNVTFRCDPISEHNRLYWYRQTLGQGPEFLTYFQNEAQLEKSRLLSDRFSAERPKGSFSTLEIQRTEQGDSAMYLCASSLVSTKNRSSNQPQHFGDGTRLSIL.

The gene calls are TRBV12-3 or TRBV12-4 and TRBJ2-5; weak D call: TRBD2 (6 bases). Trimming cost V 5 bases and J 3 bases, with 10 bases left between them. The CDR3 spans 13 residues. For the CDR3, the DNA is TGTGCCAGCAGTCCTCGGGGGAAAGAGACCCAGTACTTC. This encodes CASSPRGKETQYF.

The chain recombines TRBV27 with TRBJ1-2; TRBD1 is a possible D gene (6 bases). This CDR3 contains 12 residues. CDR1 and CDR2 from the germline V gene are MNHEY and SMNVEV (reference sequence). The ends were cut back, 8 bases at V and 5 bases at J, with 12 bases in the middle. The CDR3 DNA sequence: TGTGCCAGCTGGACAGTGCAGTATGGCTACACCTTC. This codes for CASWTVQYGYTF.

This chain links TRBV6-2 or TRBV6-3 with TRBJ2-3; D not resolved. Germline CDR1 and CDR2: MNHEY and SVGEGT. The CDR3 totals 12 residues. V lost 2 bases to trimming and J lost 4 bases, with 4 bases between them. CDR3 sequence: CASSYTPDTQYF. In DNA form, the CDR3 reads TGTGCCAGCAGTTACACACCAGATACGCAGTATTTT.